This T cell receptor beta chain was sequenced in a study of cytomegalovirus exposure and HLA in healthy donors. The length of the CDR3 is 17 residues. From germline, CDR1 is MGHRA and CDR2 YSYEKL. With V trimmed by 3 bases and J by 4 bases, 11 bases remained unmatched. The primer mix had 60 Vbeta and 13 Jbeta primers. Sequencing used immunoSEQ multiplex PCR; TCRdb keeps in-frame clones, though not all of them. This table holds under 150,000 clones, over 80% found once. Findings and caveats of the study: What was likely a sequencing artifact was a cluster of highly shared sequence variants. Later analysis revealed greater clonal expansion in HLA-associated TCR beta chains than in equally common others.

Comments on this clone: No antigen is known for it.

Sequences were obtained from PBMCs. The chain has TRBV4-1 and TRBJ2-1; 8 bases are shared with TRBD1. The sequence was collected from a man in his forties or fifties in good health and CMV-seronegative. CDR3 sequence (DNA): TGCGCCAGCAGCCAGTCAGCGAATCAGGGGGCATACAATGAGCAGTTCTTC. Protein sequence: CASSQSANQGAYNEQFF.